The 3 T cell receptor beta chains below all came from one sample that was sequenced in a study of Tregs in tolerant kidney transplant recipients. Mixed chimerism was transient after nonmyeloablative marrow transplants from related graft donors. Sequenced by immunoSEQ multiplex PCR; TCRdb stores in-frame clones only, minus some. The repertoire table contains tens of thousands of clones. The input for sequencing was CD4+ T cells from blood (PBMCs), taken 24 months after the transplant. The source of these receptors is a human patient who received a combined kidney and bone marrow transplant. Some T cells may trace back to the graft donor.

For this clone: The read halts 3 residues ahead of the CDR3 end, with the missing end drawn from the germline J gene. The rearrangement links TRBV10-3 to TRBJ2-7; 10 positions match TRBD2. Per germline, CDR1 ENHRY and CDR2 SYGVKD. V gave up 4 bases and J gave up 4 bases; unmatched junction bases: 7. The length of the CDR3 is 15 residues. The DNA read from the CDR3 is TGTGCCATCAGTGGAGGAGCGGGAGGGCTGTACGAG. It encodes CAISGGAGGLYE. The CDR3 reads in full as CAISGGAGGLYEQYF.

Comments on this clone: The read gets to within 3 residues of the CDR3 end, and the germline J gene fills in the rest. The chain couples TRBV30 to TRBJ1-5, with 7 positions matching TRBD1. CDR1 and CDR2 (germline): GTSNPN, SVGIG (reference sequence). The CDR3 is 13 residues long. V lost 3 bases and J lost 2; bases outside the gene matches: 1. The part of the CDR3 DNA that was read is TGTGCCTGGAGGGGGACAGGCAATCAGCCC. Amino acids: CAWRGTGNQP. The whole CDR3 protein is CAWRGTGNQPQHF.

Worth noting for this clone: Read coverage stops 3 residues before the CDR3 terminus; the germline J gene supplies the remainder. The chain uses TRBV5-5 and TRBJ1-1; D unclear. The V and J ends lost 1 base and 0 bases respectively, with 7 bases between them. Per germline, CDR1 SGHKS and CDR2 YYEKEE (reference sequence). CDR3 length: 14 amino acids. The sequenced part of the CDR3 DNA is TGTGCCAGCAGCTTGCCGGGGATGAACACTGAA. Residues: CASSLPGMNTE. The complete CDR3 protein is CASSLPGMNTEAFF.